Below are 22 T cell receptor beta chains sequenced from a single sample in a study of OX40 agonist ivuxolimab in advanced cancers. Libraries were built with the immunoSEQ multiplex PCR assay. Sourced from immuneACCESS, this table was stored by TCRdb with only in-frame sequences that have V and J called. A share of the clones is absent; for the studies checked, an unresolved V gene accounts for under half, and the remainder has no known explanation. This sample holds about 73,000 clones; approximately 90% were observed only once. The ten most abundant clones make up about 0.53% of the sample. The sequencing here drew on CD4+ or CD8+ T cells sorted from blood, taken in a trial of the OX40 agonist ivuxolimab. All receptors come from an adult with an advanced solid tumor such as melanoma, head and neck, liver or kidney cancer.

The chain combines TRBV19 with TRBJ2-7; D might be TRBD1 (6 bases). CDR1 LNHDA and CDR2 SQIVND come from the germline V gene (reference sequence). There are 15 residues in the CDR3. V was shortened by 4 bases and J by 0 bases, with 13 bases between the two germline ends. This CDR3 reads CASSTDRDNSYEQYF. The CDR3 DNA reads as TGTGCCAGTAGTACAGATCGGGACAACTCCTACGAGCAGTACTTC.

The CDR3: CAWGGGWWETQYF. The CDR3 DNA follows: TGTGCCTGGGGAGGGGGATGGTGGGAGACCCAGTACTTC. This chain links TRBV30 with TRBJ2-5; D assignment may be TRBD1 or TRBD2 (6 bases each). The CDR3 totals 13 residues. The germline V gene encodes CDR1 GTSNPN and CDR2 SVGIG (reference sequence). Trimming removed 5 bases from V and 5 bases from J, with 15 bases in between.

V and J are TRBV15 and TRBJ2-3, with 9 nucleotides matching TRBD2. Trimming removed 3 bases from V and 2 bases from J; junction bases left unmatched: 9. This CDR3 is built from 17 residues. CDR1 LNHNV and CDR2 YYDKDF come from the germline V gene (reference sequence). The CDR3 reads CATSSVPAGGPTDTQYF. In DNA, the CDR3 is TGTGCCACCAGCAGTGTCCCAGCGGGAGGCCCCACAGATACGCAGTATTTT.

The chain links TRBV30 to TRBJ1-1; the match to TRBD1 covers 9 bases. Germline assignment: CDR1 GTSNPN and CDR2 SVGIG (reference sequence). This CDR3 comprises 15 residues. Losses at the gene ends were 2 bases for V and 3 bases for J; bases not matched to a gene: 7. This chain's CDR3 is CAWSPKQGADTEAFF. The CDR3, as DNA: TGTGCCTGGAGTCCTAAACAGGGGGCGGACACTGAAGCTTTCTTT.

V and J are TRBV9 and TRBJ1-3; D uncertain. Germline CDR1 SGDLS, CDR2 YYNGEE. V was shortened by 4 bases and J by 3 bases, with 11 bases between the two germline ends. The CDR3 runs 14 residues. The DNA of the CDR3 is TGTGCCAGCAGCCCTGGGATCGGTGGAAACACCATATATTTT. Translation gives CASSPGIGGNTIYF.

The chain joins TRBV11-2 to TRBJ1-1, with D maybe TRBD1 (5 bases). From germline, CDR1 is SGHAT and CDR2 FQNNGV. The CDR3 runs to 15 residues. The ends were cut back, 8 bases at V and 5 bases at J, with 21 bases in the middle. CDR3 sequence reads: CASLVRGAEQTEAFF. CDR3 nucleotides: TGTGCCAGCCTCGTAAGGGGCGCAGAACAAACTGAAGCTTTCTTT.

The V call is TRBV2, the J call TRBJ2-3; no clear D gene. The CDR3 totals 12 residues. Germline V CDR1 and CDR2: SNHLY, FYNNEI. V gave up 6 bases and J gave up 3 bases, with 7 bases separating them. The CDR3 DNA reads TGTGCCAGCAGGCAGATAACAGATACGCAGTATTTT. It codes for CASRQITDTQYF.

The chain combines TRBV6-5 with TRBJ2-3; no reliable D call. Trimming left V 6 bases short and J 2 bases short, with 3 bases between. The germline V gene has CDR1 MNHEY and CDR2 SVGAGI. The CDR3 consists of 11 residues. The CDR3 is CASRHTDTQYF. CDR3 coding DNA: TGTGCCAGCAGGCACACAGATACGCAGTATTTT.

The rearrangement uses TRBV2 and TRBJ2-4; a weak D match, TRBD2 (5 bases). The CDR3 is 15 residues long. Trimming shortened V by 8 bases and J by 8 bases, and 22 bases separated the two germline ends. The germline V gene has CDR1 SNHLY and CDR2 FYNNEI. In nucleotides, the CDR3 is TGTGCCAGCTCGCTCTTGACTGGAGCAGCGGACATTCAGTACTTC. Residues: CASSLLTGAADIQYF.

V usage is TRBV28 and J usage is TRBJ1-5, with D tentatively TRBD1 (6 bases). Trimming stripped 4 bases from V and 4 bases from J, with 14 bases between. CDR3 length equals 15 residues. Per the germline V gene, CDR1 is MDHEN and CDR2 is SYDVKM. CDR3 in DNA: TGTGCCAGCAGTTCACAGGGTCTACGGAATCAGCCCCAGCATTTT. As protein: CASSSQGLRNQPQHF.

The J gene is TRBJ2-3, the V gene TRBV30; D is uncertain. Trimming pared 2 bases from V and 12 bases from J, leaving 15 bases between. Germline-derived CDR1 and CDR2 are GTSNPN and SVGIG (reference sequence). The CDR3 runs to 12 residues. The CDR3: CAWSPSGGSQYF. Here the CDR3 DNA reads TGTGCCTGGAGTCCTTCAGGCGGTTCCCAGTATTTT.

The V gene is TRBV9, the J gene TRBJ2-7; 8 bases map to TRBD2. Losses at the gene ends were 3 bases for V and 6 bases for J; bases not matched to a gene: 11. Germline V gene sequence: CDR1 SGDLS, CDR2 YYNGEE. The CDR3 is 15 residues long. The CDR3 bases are TGTGCCAGCAGCGCATTATCGGGAGGGCCGGGCGAGCAGTACTTC. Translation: CASSALSGGPGEQYF. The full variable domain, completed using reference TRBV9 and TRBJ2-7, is DSGVTQTPKHLITATGQRVTLRCSPRSGDLSVYWYQQSLDQGLQFLIQYYNGEERAKGNILERFSAQQFPDLHSELNLSSLELGDSALYFCASSALSGGPGEQYFGPGTRLTVT.

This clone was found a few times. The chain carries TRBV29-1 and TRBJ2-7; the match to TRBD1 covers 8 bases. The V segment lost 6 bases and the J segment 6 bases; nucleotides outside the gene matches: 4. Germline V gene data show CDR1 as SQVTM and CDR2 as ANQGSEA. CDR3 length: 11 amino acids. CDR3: CSVRQGPEQYF. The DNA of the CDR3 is TGCAGCGTGCGACAGGGGCCCGAGCAGTACTTC.

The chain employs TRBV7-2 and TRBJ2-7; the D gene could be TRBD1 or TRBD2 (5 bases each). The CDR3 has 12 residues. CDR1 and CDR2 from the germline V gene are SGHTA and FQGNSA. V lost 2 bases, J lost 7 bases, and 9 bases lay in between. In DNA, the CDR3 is TGTGCCAGCAGCTTATATGGGGGAGAGCAGTACTTC. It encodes CASSLYGGEQYF.

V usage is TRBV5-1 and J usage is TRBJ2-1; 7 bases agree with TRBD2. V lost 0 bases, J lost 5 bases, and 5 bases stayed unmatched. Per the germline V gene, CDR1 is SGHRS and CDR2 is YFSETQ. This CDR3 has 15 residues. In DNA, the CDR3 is TGCGCCAGCAGCTTGGGAGGTCTAGCGGACAATGAGCAGTTCTTC. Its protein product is CASSLGGLADNEQFF.

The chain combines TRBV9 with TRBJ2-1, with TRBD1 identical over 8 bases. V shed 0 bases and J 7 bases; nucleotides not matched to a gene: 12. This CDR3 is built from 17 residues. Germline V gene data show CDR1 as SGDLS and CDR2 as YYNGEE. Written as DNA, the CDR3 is TGTGCCAGCAGCGTAGGAGAGAGCCGGGACAGGTTTAATGAGCAGTTCTTC. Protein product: CASSVGESRDRFNEQFF.

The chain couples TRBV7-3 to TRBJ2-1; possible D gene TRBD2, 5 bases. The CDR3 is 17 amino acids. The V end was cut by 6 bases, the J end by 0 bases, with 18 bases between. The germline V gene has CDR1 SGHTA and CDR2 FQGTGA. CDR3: CASSMGPRGSSYNEQFF. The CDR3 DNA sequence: TGTGCCAGCAGTATGGGTCCTCGGGGAAGCTCCTACAATGAGCAGTTCTTC.

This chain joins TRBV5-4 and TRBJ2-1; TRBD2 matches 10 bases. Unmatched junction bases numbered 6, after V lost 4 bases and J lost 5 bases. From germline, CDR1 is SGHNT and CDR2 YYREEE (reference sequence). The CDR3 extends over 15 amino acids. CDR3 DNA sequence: TGTGCCAGCAGCCCCGGACTAGCGGCTAACAATGAGCAGTTCTTC. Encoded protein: CASSPGLAANNEQFF.

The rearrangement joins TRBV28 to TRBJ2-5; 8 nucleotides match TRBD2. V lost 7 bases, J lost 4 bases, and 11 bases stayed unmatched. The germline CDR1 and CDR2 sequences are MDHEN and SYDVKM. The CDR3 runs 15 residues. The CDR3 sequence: CASTGSGRPGETQYF. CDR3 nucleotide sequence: TGTGCCAGCACGGGGAGCGGGAGACCAGGAGAGACCCAGTACTTC.

The CDR3 sequence is CASSLGRERNEQFF. Here the CDR3 DNA reads TGTGCCAGCAGCTTGGGGCGGGAGAGGAATGAGCAGTTCTTC. The chain employs TRBV5-4 and TRBJ2-1; the match to TRBD2 covers 7 bases. The V and J ends lost 0 bases and 7 bases, in that order; junction bases with no gene match: 4. The CDR3 covers 14 residues. Germline V gene sequence: CDR1 SGHNT, CDR2 YYREEE (reference sequence).

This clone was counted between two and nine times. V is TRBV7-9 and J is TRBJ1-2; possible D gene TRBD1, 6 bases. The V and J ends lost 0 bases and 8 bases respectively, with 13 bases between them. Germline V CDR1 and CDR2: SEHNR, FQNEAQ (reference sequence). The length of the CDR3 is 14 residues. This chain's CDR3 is CASSLAGGPVGYTF. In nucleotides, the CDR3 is TGTGCCAGCAGCTTAGCGGGGGGCCCGGTCGGCTACACCTTC.

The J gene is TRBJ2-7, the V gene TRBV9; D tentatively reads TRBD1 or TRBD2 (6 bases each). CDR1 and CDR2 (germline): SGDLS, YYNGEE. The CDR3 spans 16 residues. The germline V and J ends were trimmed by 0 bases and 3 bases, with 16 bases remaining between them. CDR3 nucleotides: TGTGCCAGCAGCGTAGGGTGGGGGGACACTATCTACGAGCAGTACTTC. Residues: CASSVGWGDTIYEQYF.